The clone carrying this T cell receptor (beta chain) was observed a handful of times. Antigen: not known. These data come from a study of response to subunit inactivated influenza vaccine. Regarding the study as a whole: Authors suggested each seasonal flu vaccination may recruit only limited numbers of new T cells.

Germline-derived CDR1 and CDR2 are MNHEY and SVGEGT. The junction had 11 bases not matched to a gene; V was cut back by 4 bases and J by 8 bases. The CDR3 is 17 amino acids. TCRdb reprocessed the RT-PCR reads via MiXCR and lists one record per CDR3 protein. Of about 500,000 distinct CDR3 sequences in the sample, approximately 16% are singletons; the top ten hold roughly 3%. This sample comprised CD4+ T cells sorted from PBMCs, obtained less than 30 months after vaccination. This clonotype was sampled from a man between 50 and 69 years old who received an inactivated influenza vaccine. V is TRBV6-2 or TRBV6-3 and J is TRBJ2-1, with 13 bases matching TRBD2. The CDR3 here is CASSWTSGRRQADEQFF. CDR3 coding DNA: TGTGCCAGCAGTTGGACTAGCGGGAGACGGCAGGCCGATGAGCAGTTCTTC.